This TCR beta chain was sequenced during a study of cytomegalovirus exposure and HLA in healthy donors. The study, taken as a whole, reports: In a later analysis, a missense DCLRE1C variant was linked to TCR beta V- and J-gene trimming. Three CMV-associated chains were confirmed in vitro to be specific for CMV antigens.

A few counts support this clone. Antigen: not known. The PCR contained 60 Vbeta and 13 Jbeta primers. Profiling relied on immunoSEQ multiplex PCR, and the TCRdb table lists in-frame clones only, not all of them. Here the sample spans about 120,000 clones, 81% being singletons. This TCR derives from a woman aged 25 to 39 in good health and CMV-seronegative. Input material: PBMCs.

The CDR3 is CASSVLAGAGTGELFF. The CDR3 bases are TGTGCCAGCAGCGTACTAGCGGGAGCTGGCACCGGGGAGCTGTTTTTT. This sequence joins TRBV9 and TRBJ2-2, with 10 bases lining up with TRBD2. Trimming at V came to 1 base and at J to 4 bases, leaving 4 bases not matched to a gene. The CDR3 runs 16 residues. Germline V gene lookup returns CDR1 SGDLS and CDR2 YYNGEE.